Presented here are 13 T cell receptor beta chains from one specimen sequenced in a study of identical twins. TCRdb re-analysed the 5' RACE reads in MiXCR, keeping a single row per CDR3 protein. In the table there are 640,000 or so distinct CDR3 sequences, roughly 6% of which are singletons. The source material was naive T cells sorted from blood. These receptor sequences come from a man between 18 and 29 years old in good health.

This clonotype was recorded at least ten times. The chain joins TRBV7-9 to TRBJ2-5, with 7 nucleotides matching TRBD1. Germline values: CDR1 SEHNR, CDR2 FQNEAQ (reference sequence). The ends lost 5 bases at V and 2 bases at J; junction bases unmatched: 8. This CDR3 region has 15 residues. CDR3 region: CASSPTQGVQETQYF. In DNA, the CDR3 is TGTGCCAGCAGCCCGACCCAGGGGGTACAAGAGACCCAGTACTTC.

This clonotype was seen many times. The rearrangement joins TRBV20-1 to TRBJ1-1; possible D gene TRBD1, 6 bases. There are 17 residues in the CDR3. From germline, CDR1 is DFQATT and CDR2 SNEGSKA (reference sequence). Trimming left V 1 base short and J 1 base short, with 19 bases between. DNA for the CDR3: TGCAGTGCTAGAGGAGGGGGAGGGTGGATGGGGAACACTGAAGCTTTCTTT. Translated, it gives CSARGGGGWMGNTEAFF.

This clonotype turned up a few times. The chain recombines TRBV24-1 with TRBJ2-6; tentatively, D is TRBD2 (5 bases). Trimming pared 5 bases from V and 3 bases from J, leaving 7 bases between. The CDR3 is 14 residues long. Germline V gene lookup returns CDR1 KGHDR and CDR2 SFDVKD. The CDR3 here is CATSAGSGANVLTF. The CDR3, as DNA: TGTGCCACCAGTGCTGGGAGTGGGGCCAACGTCCTGACTTTC.

This clonotype was seen many times. The chain combines TRBV12-3 or TRBV12-4 with TRBJ2-1, with D unresolved. The CDR3 is made up of 13 amino acids. V gave up 6 bases and J gave up 6 bases, with 12 bases separating them. The CDR3 spells CASSPRKGNEQFF. The CDR3 region has the DNA TGTGCCAGCAGCCCGAGGAAGGGCAATGAGCAGTTCTTC.

This sequence joins TRBV28 and TRBJ2-3; maybe TRBD2 (5 bases). Trimming stripped 6 bases from V and 3 bases from J, with 19 bases between. The CDR3 loop spans 16 amino acids. Germline values: CDR1 MDHEN, CDR2 SYDVKM. CDR3 protein: CASRMRTRAETDTQYF. The CDR3 region has the DNA TGTGCCAGCAGGATGAGAACTAGGGCTGAGACAGATACGCAGTATTTT. The full variable domain, in which reference TRBV28 and TRBJ2-3 provide the parts outside the CDR3, is DVKVTQSSRYLVKRTGEKVFLECVQDMDHENMFWYRQDPGLGLRLIYFSYDVKMKEKGDIPEGYSVSREKKERFSLILESASTNQTSMYLCASRMRTRAETDTQYFGPGTRLTVL.

This clonotype appeared many times. The V and J genes are TRBV5-5 and TRBJ2-1, with D uncertain. Germline V gene sequence: CDR1 SGHKS, CDR2 YYEKEE (reference sequence). The CDR3 has 10 residues. Trimming took 7 bases from V and 14 from J, leaving 13 bases between them. CDR3 sequence: CASEDGTKFF. The CDR3 DNA follows: TGTGCCAGCGAGGACGGTACCAAGTTCTTC.

This chain links TRBV10-1 with TRBJ2-2; 8 bases are a match to TRBD2. J gave up 5 bases and V 5 bases, and 7 bases lay outside the gene matches. CDR3 length: 15 amino acids. Germline CDR1 is WNHNN and CDR2 is SYGVQD (reference sequence). CDR3 loop: CASSRAGVGTGELFF. DNA for the CDR3: TGCGCCAGCAGTAGAGCGGGAGTGGGAACCGGGGAGCTGTTTTTT.

This clonotype occurred a few times. This sequence joins TRBV6-5 and TRBJ2-7; a possible D gene is TRBD1 (6 bases). V lost 5 bases and J lost 6, with 17 bases in between. The germline V gene encodes CDR1 MNHEY and CDR2 SVGAGI. The CDR3 runs to 14 residues. Here the CDR3 DNA reads TGTGCCAGCAGTAACCGGGACAAACCACGCGAGCAGTACTTC. The encoded protein is CASSNRDKPREQYF.

This clonotype was found a few times. The gene calls are TRBV7-8 and TRBJ2-3; 10 bases are shared with TRBD2. J gave up 5 bases and V 4 bases, and 9 bases lay outside the gene matches. From germline, CDR1 is SGHVS and CDR2 FQNEAQ. The CDR3 contains 16 residues. In nucleotides, the CDR3 is TGTGCCAGCAGCTCTACGCTAGCGGGGGCTGGAGATACGCAGTATTTT. Translation: CASSSTLAGAGDTQYF.

The table lists this clonotype with a few counts. The genes are TRBV2 and TRBJ2-7, with D unresolved. CDR3 length: 10 amino acids. Per the germline V gene, CDR1 is SNHLY and CDR2 is FYNNEI. Trimming shortened V by 5 bases and J by 3 bases, and 2 bases separated the two germline ends. This CDR3 reads CASSIYEQYF. The CDR3 nucleotides read TGTGCCAGCAGTATCTACGAGCAGTACTTC.

This clonotype was seen ten or more times. This chain joins TRBV29-1 and TRBJ1-4; 11 bases are shared with TRBD1. The CDR3 covers 13 residues. Germline values: CDR1 SQVTM, CDR2 ANQGSEA. The trim removed 7 bases at V and 4 bases at J, leaving 2 bases unmatched. The CDR3 sequence: CSGGTGGNEKLFF. The CDR3 coding sequence is TGCAGCGGGGGGACAGGGGGTAATGAAAAACTGTTTTTT.

Worth noting for this clonotype: Because the CDR3's place on the DNA is in doubt, the DNA is left out and the CDR3 is given as listed by TCRdb. This chain uses TRBV23-1 with TRBJ2-2; TRBD1, as called in the table, went unchecked against the DNA. TRBV23-1 is labeled an ORF, and its function is uncertain. The CDR3 adds up to 16 amino acids, both ends counted. The CDR3: CASSQGERGRRGSCFF.

This clonotype occurred once. The V and J genes are TRBV6-6 and TRBJ2-7, with a weak D call TRBD1 (6 bases). CDR1 and CDR2 from the germline V gene are MNHNY and SVGAGI (reference sequence). The length of the CDR3 is 13 residues. V lost 2 bases to trimming and J lost 5 bases, with 10 bases between them. CDR3 region: CASSYDRSNEQYF. CDR3 in DNA: TGTGCCAGCAGTTACGACAGGTCAAACGAGCAGTACTTC.